A selection of T cell receptor beta chains follows, all from one sample in a study of blood T cells in healthy people across ages. One entry per CDR3 protein, called by TCRdb with MiXCR from the 5' RACE reads. The sample shows 450,000 to 700,000 distinct CDR3 sequences, roughly 29% of them seen only once. Sequenced input: blood. All receptors derive from a woman aged 70 to 79 in good health. CDR3s include the opening cysteine and the closing phenylalanine or tryptophan. The D gene is left open where the match is weak. A clone size is listed for some rows: how often the clone was seen (once, few, many), or a class if it is expanded.

CDR3,DNA,V,J,size,D
CAWMSGAWETQYF,TGTGCCTGGATGTCAGGGGCGTGGGAGACCCAGTACTTC,TRBV30,TRBJ2-5,-,-
CASSSGLAGIYEQYF,TGTGCCAGCAGTTCGGGACTAGCGGGGATCTACGAGCAGTACTTC,TRBV5-5,TRBJ2-7,few,TRBD2
CASSLGTAVPYEQYF,TGTGCCAGCAGCTTAGGGACCGCAGTCCCCTACGAGCAGTACTTC,TRBV7-2,TRBJ2-7,few,-
CASSLSPPETQYF,TGTGCCAGCAGTTTGTCCCCCCCCGAGACCCAGTACTTC,TRBV12-3/TRBV12-4,TRBJ2-5,-,-
CSARDPRQGLPYEQYF,TGCAGTGCTAGAGATCCGAGACAGGGACTCCCCTACGAGCAGTACTTC,TRBV20-1,TRBJ2-7,-,-
CASSLPLGTQETQYF,TGTGCCAGCAGCTTGCCCTTGGGGACACAAGAGACCCAGTACTTC,TRBV13,TRBJ2-5,-,-
CASSLQALLSGYTF,TGTGCCAGCAGCTTACAGGCTCTTCTTAGTGGCTACACCTTC,TRBV7-2,TRBJ1-2,-,-
CASSLFTGARETQYF,TGCGCCAGCAGCTTGTTTACAGGGGCGAGGGAGACCCAGTACTTC,TRBV5-1,TRBJ2-5,-,TRBD1
CASRKEGGNRGYTF,TGTGCCAGCAGAAAGGAAGGGGGTAATCGTGGCTACACCTTC,TRBV6-2/TRBV6-3,TRBJ1-2,-,-
CASSLERGRTEAFF,TGTGCCAGCAGTTTAGAGCGGGGACGGACTGAAGCTTTCTTT,TRBV27,TRBJ1-1,few,-
CASSEDRGYYGYTF,TGCGCCAGCAGCGAGGACAGGGGGTACTATGGCTACACCTTC,TRBV5-1,TRBJ1-2,-,TRBD1
CSARKEGRGPLNEQFF,TGCAGTGCTAGAAAGGAGGGGCGGGGTCCTCTCAATGAGCAGTTCTTC,TRBV20-1,TRBJ2-1,-,-
CASEEGRGTDTQYF,TGTGCCAGCGAGGAAGGGCGGGGCACAGATACGCAGTATTTT,TRBV6-1,TRBJ2-3,few,-
CASAPSGADTQYF,TGTGCAAGTGCCCCCTCGGGGGCAGATACGCAGTATTTT,TRBV12-5,TRBJ2-3,few,-
CASSVVGSGGSDTQYF,TGTGCCAGCAGCGTAGTGGGTAGCGGGGGGTCAGATACGCAGTATTTT,TRBV9,TRBJ2-3,few,TRBD2
CASRSRDRGSYEQYF,TGTGCCAGCAGATCTCGGGACAGGGGGTCCTACGAGCAGTACTTC,TRBV12-3/TRBV12-4,TRBJ2-7,-,TRBD1
CASSFHAIIGTNYGYTF,TGTGCCAGCAGTTTCCATGCTATTATCGGGACAAACTATGGCTACACCTTC,TRBV12-3/TRBV12-4,TRBJ1-2,many,-
CSASRQGGSNQPQHF,TGCAGTGCTTCGCGACAGGGAGGAAGCAACCAGCCCCAGCATTTT,TRBV20-1,TRBJ1-5,few,TRBD1
CASSLAGAGSEKLFF,TGTGCCAGCAGCTTGGCGGGGGCCGGGAGTGAAAAACTGTTTTTT,TRBV5-6,TRBJ1-4,-,-
CASSLEGTLLFF,TGTGCCAGCAGCTTAGAGGGGACTTTACTGTTTTTT,TRBV7-9,TRBJ1-4,-,-
CASSPKGQSQETQYF,TGTGCCAGCAGCCCCAAGGGACAGAGCCAAGAGACCCAGTACTTC,TRBV7-3,TRBJ2-5,many,TRBD1
CASSRKGGRDEKLFF,TGTGCCAGCAGCCGGAAAGGGGGACGGGATGAAAAACTGTTTTTT,TRBV12-3/TRBV12-4,TRBJ1-4,-,-
CASLGQGIQETQYF,TGTGCCAGCTTGGGACAGGGCATCCAAGAGACCCAGTACTTC,TRBV2,TRBJ2-5,-,TRBD1
CSARRGAQLNQPQHF,TGCAGTGCACGGCGGGGGGCCCAACTCAATCAGCCCCAGCATTTT,TRBV20-1,TRBJ1-5,few,-
CASSLGAGQGAYGYTF,TGTGCCAGCAGCTTAGGGGCGGGACAGGGGGCCTATGGCTACACCTTC,TRBV7-9,TRBJ1-2,-,TRBD1
CASSVAGTSGGWTGELFF,TGCGCCAGCAGCGTTGCCGGGACTAGCGGGGGCTGGACCGGGGAGCTGTTTTTT,TRBV5-1,TRBJ2-2,few,TRBD2
CASSLVGFRETQYF,TGTGCCAGCAGTTTAGTCGGGTTTCGAGAGACCCAGTACTTC,TRBV12-3/TRBV12-4,TRBJ2-5,few,-
CASSPYTAGGDTQYF,TGTGCCAGCAGCCCCTACACGGCGGGCGGAGATACGCAGTATTTT,TRBV7-2,TRBJ2-3,few,-
CASSLAGDYNEQFF,TGTGCCAGCAGCTTAGCGGGGGATTACAATGAGCAGTTCTTC,TRBV11-2,TRBJ2-1,-,-
CSAPRTSTTDTQYF,TGCAGTGCCCCGAGAACTAGCACCACAGATACGCAGTATTTT,TRBV20-1,TRBJ2-3,many,-
CSAGPPYEQYF,TGCAGTGCTGGACCTCCATACGAGCAGTACTTC,TRBV20-1,TRBJ2-7,few,-
CATARGLSNTGELFF,TGTGCCACGGCCCGTGGGCTATCTAACACCGGGGAGCTGTTTTTT,TRBV6-1,TRBJ2-2,-,-
CASSHRTGGGSYGYTF,TGTGCCAGCAGCCACCGGACAGGGGGTGGTAGCTATGGCTACACCTTC,TRBV3-1,TRBJ1-2,-,TRBD1
CATSDFGASQYF,TGTGCCACCAGTGATTTCGGGGCCTCTCAGTATTTT,TRBV24-1,TRBJ2-3,few,-
CASSFRAGTSSYNEQFF,TGTGCCAGCAGCTTTCGGGCGGGTACCAGCTCCTACAATGAGCAGTTCTTC,TRBV11-1,TRBJ2-1,-,-
CSASPRGIYNEQFF,TGCAGTGCCAGCCCTCGGGGAATCTACAATGAGCAGTTCTTC,TRBV20-1,TRBJ2-1,few,-
CASGAGQSILYGYTF,TGTGCCAGCGGAGCCGGACAGAGCATACTGTATGGCTACACCTTC,TRBV10-3,TRBJ1-2,-,-
CASRKAGESYEQYF,TGTGCCAGCAGAAAAGCAGGGGAATCCTACGAGCAGTACTTC,TRBV7-8,TRBJ2-7,-,-
CATAGTGETQYF,TGTGCCACTGCGGGGACTGGAGAGACCCAGTACTTC,TRBV3-1,TRBJ2-5,few,-
CASFPRTVPLDYTF,TGTGCCAGCTTCCCGAGGACGGTTCCTCTTGACTACACCTTC,TRBV28,TRBJ1-2,-,-
CASRGRTYEQYF,TGTGCCAGCCGGGGAAGAACCTACGAGCAGTACTTC,TRBV6-2/TRBV6-3,TRBJ2-7,-,-
CASSQEPRDSLGETQYF,TGCGCCAGCAGCCAAGAACCTCGGGACTCACTCGGAGAGACCCAGTACTTC,TRBV4-1,TRBJ2-5,-,-
CASSPSRQNTEAFF,TGTGCCAGCAGCCCGTCAAGGCAGAACACTGAAGCTTTCTTT,TRBV14,TRBJ1-1,few,-
CASSSDPNNEQFF,TGTGCCAGCAGCTCGGACCCAAACAATGAGCAGTTCTTC,TRBV5-4,TRBJ2-1,-,-
CASSFTRTGGYEQYF,TGTGCCAGCAGTTTTACCAGGACAGGGGGCTACGAGCAGTACTTC,TRBV27,TRBJ2-7,-,TRBD1
CASSFIQGMRYEQYF,TGTGCCAGCAGTTTTATACAGGGGATGAGGTACGAGCAGTACTTC,TRBV27,TRBJ2-7,-,TRBD1
CASSLGSQETQYF,TGCGCCAGCAGCTTGGGGTCCCAAGAGACCCAGTACTTC,TRBV5-1,TRBJ2-5,many,-
CASSKGADEKLFF,TGCGCCAGCAGCAAAGGGGCGGATGAAAAACTGTTTTTT,TRBV5-1,TRBJ1-4,few,-
CSVEDMGTEAFF,TGCAGCGTTGAAGACATGGGCACTGAAGCTTTCTTT,TRBV29-1,TRBJ1-1,few,-
CASTLGEGDRGNTEAFF,TGTGCCAGCACCCTAGGGGAGGGGGACAGGGGGAACACTGAAGCTTTCTTT,TRBV7-8,TRBJ1-1,-,TRBD1
CASSSSRGTAWSGTQYF,TGTGCCAGCAGTTCCTCGAGGGGGACAGCTTGGTCGGGGACCCAGTACTTC,TRBV12-3/TRBV12-4,TRBJ2-5,-,TRBD1
CSVGPDGGGDNYGYTF,TGCAGCGTTGGGCCTGACGGGGGTGGAGATAACTATGGCTACACCTTC,TRBV29-1,TRBJ1-2,-,-
CAIRAGTDEKLFF,TGTGCCATCAGGGCCGGGACGGATGAAAAACTGTTTTTT,TRBV10-3,TRBJ1-4,-,-
CASSYLRTGGRYGYTF,TGTGCCAGCAGTTACCTCCGGACAGGGGGCCGCTATGGCTACACCTTC,TRBV6-5,TRBJ1-2,few,TRBD1